The 5 T cell receptor beta chains below all came from one sample that was sequenced in a study of blood T cell repertoires in COVID-19. Sequencing was performed with immunoSEQ multiplex PCR; in TCRdb, only in-frame clones are kept and a portion is missing. This sample has 20,000 to 25,000 clones, with around 88% found just once. The source material was peripheral blood. The receptors shown here come from a human donor with acute or convalescent COVID-19. The donor label of this sample is uncertain.

The gene calls are TRBV19 and TRBJ1-1; possibly TRBD1 for D (6 bases). Trimming took 0 bases from V and 1 from J, leaving 12 bases between them. There are 16 residues in the CDR3. CDR1 LNHDA and CDR2 SQIVND come from the germline V gene (reference sequence). CDR3 bases: TGTGCCAGTAGTATAGAGCCCCAGGGGCGGAACACTGAAGCTTTCTTT. It yields the protein CASSIEPQGRNTEAFF.

The chain employs TRBV19 and TRBJ1-1; D unresolved. Germline assignment: CDR1 LNHDA and CDR2 SQIVND (reference sequence). The CDR3 covers 13 residues. DNA for the CDR3: TGTGCTACTACGGGCGGGGTGCGGACTGAAGCTTTCTTT. This translates into CATTGGVRTEAFF.

V and J are TRBV29-1 and TRBJ2-7; TRBD2 agrees at 9 bases. The CDR3 runs to 14 residues. Trimming removed 1 base from V and 3 bases from J; junction bases left unmatched: 4. Looked up from germline, CDR1 is SQVTM and CDR2 is ANQGSEA. CDR3 in amino acids: CSVEVASGVYEQYF. Written as DNA, the CDR3 is TGCAGCGTTGAAGTGGCTAGCGGGGTCTACGAGCAGTACTTC.

This rearrangement joins TRBV6-5 to TRBJ2-7, with TRBD1 matching over 10 bases. The CDR3 sequence is 15 residues long. The V gene end was trimmed by 6 bases and the J gene end by 5 bases; junction bases not matched to a gene: 10. CDR1 is MNHEY, CDR2 SVGAGI, per germline. CDR3 sequence: CASRSTGTGEHEQYF. As DNA, the CDR3 is TGTGCCAGCAGGAGCACCGGGACAGGGGAGCACGAGCAGTACTTC.

The chain combines TRBV30 with TRBJ1-5; 7 positions agree with TRBD1. V lost 5 bases, J lost 0 bases, and 7 bases stayed unmatched. Germline lookup yields CDR1 GTSNPN and CDR2 SVGIG (reference sequence). This CDR3 region has 15 residues. Here the CDR3 reads CAWAPDRDSNQPQHF. The CDR3 DNA reads as TGTGCCTGGGCTCCTGACAGGGATAGCAATCAGCCCCAGCATTTT.